The present T cell receptor beta chain was sequenced within a study of cytomegalovirus exposure and HLA in healthy donors. PCR used 60 Vbeta primers and 13 Jbeta primers. Sequencing was performed with immunoSEQ multiplex PCR; in TCRdb, only in-frame clones are kept and a portion is missing. Counted here are about 160,000 clones, around 75% occurring once; the ten biggest clones make up just under 3%. Study conclusions and caveats: Prior analysis indicated that the majority of TCR beta V segments exhibited productivity approximately 87% or approximately 30% of the time.

The CDR3 spans 15 residues. Trimming cost V 5 bases and J 3 bases; bases outside gene matches: 9. Germline CDR1 is LNHNV and CDR2 is YYDKDF (reference sequence). This clone appeared a single time. Its antigen is as yet unknown. The chain combines TRBV15 with TRBJ1-1; 7 bases agree with TRBD1. The receptor comes from a woman in her 50s in good health and CMV-seropositive. Sample: PBMCs. The CDR3: CATSPRQGEDTEAFF. CDR3 coding DNA: TGTGCCACCAGCCCGCGACAGGGAGAGGACACTGAAGCTTTCTTT.